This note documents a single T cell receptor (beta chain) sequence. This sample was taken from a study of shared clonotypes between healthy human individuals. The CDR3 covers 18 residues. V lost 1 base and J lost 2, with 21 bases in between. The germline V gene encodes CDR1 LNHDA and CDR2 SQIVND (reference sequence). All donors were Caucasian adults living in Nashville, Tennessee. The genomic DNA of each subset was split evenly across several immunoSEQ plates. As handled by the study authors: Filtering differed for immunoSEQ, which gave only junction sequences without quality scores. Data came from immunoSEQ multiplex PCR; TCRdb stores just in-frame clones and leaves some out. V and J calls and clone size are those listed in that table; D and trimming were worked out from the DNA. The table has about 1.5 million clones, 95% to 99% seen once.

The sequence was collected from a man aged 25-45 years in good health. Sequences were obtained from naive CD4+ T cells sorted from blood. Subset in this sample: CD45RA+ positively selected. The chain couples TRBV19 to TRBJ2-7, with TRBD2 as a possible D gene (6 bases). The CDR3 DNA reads TGTGCCAGTAGTATAGCGAGGAGGGGATGGATTTGGGCCTACGAGCAGTACTTC. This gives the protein CASSIARRGWIWAYEQYF. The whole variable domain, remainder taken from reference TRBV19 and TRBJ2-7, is DGGITQSPKYLFRKEGQNVTLSCEQNLNHDAMYWYRQDPGQGLRLIYYSQIVNDFQKGDIAEGYSVSREKKESFPLTVTSAQKNPTAFYLCASSIARRGWIWAYEQYFGPGTRLTVT.